The text below deals with one T cell receptor beta chain. Its target is unknown. Trimming left V 5 bases short and J 4 bases short, with 18 bases between. The CDR3 runs to 15 residues. From germline, CDR1 is SQVTM and CDR2 ANQGSEA. This specimen comes from a study of blood T cells in healthy people across ages. Then a second PCR, running about 6 to 12 cycles, was carried out with a sample-barcoded 5' primer and a J-beta primer mix. The template-switch adaptor was a 5' adaptor with 12 random nucleotides. It tagged each cDNA molecule. One entry per CDR3 protein, called by TCRdb with MiXCR from the 5' RACE reads. The sample yields about 600,000 distinct CDR3 sequences, more than 45% seen once. Study results and limitations: It was not possible, with unsorted PBMCs, to conclusively compare naive and antigen-experienced cells.

What was sequenced was blood. The TCR was taken from a man older than 75 in good health. This chain connects TRBV29-1 to TRBJ1-3, with D maybe TRBD1 (6 bases). CDR3 protein: CSVSQQGIWGNTIYF. The CDR3 DNA reads TGCAGCGTTTCCCAACAGGGTATCTGGGGAAACACCATATATTTT.